The sequence of this T cell receptor (beta chain) was determined in a study of PD-1 blockade in classical Hodgkin lymphoma. Generated by immunoSEQ multiplex PCR, the TCRdb table keeps only in-frame clones and is missing some. The table shows tens of thousands of clones, with approximately 92% occurring only once. Germline CDR1 reads MDHEN; CDR2 reads SYDVKM. With 6 bases clipped from V and 5 bases from J, the junction kept 4 bases outside the gene matches. This CDR3 is 12 amino acids long. The patients all showed relapse after autologous stem cell transplantation, while their brentuximab vedotin exposure varied.

V and J are TRBV28 and TRBJ2-7; 7 bases are a match to TRBD1. The receptor's source is a human donor with classical Hodgkin lymphoma. Sequenced here: peripheral blood mononuclear cells (PBMCs), sampled before the second cycle of nivolumab. DNA of the CDR3: TGTGCCAGCAGCCCGGGACAGAACGAGCAGTACTTC. Its translation is CASSPGQNEQYF. Variable domain in full (rest from reference TRBV28 and TRBJ2-7): DVKVTQSSRYLVKRTGEKVFLECVQDMDHENMFWYRQDPGLGLRLIYFSYDVKMKEKGDIPEGYSVSREKKERFSLILESASTNQTSMYLCASSPGQNEQYFGPGTRLTVT.